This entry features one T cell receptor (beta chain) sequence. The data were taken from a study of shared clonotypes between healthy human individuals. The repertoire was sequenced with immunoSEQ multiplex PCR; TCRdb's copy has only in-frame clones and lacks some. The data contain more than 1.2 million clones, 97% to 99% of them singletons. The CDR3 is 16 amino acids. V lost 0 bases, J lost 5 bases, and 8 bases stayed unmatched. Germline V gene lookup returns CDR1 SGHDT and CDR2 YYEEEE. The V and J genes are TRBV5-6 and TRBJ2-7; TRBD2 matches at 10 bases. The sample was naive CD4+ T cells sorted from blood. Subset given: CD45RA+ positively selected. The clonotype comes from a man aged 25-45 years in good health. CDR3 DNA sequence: TGTGCCAGCAGCTTGGGCCTACTAGCGGGAACGAACGAGCAGTACTTC. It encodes CASSLGLLAGTNEQYF.